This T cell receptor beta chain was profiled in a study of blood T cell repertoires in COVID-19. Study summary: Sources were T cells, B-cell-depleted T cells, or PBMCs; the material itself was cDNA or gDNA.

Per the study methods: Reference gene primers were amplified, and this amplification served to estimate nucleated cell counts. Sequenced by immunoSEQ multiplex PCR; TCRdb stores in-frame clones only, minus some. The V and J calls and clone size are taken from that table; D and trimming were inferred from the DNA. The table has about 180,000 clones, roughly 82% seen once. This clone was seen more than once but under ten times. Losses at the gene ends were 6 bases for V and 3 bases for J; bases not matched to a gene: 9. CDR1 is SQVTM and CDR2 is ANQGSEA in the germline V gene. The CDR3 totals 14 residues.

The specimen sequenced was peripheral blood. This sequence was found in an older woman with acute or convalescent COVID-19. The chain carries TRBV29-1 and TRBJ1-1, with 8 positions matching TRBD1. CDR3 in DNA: TGCAGCGTCCACAAGACAGGGGCCGACACTGAAGCTTTCTTT. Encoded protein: CSVHKTGADTEAFF.